This T cell receptor beta chain was sequenced in a study of T-cell reconstitution after alpha-beta-depleted transplantation in children. During its preparation, the TCRbeta library received unique molecular identifiers. One entry per CDR3 protein, called by TCRdb with MiXCR from the PCR reads. The sample lists about 400,000 distinct CDR3 sequences, about a fifth occurring once. The V and J ends lost 1 base and 2 bases respectively, with 5 bases between them. The germline V gene has CDR1 DFQATT and CDR2 SNEGSKA (reference sequence). This CDR3 has 12 amino acids. This clonotype was picked up many times.

The sequencing used PBMCs from the stem cell graft donor, collected from the stem cell graft. The chain employs TRBV20-1 and TRBJ2-5; no firm D call. The source is a human donor who donated a stem cell graft to a child with acute myeloid leukemia. CDR3 in amino acids: CSARVLQETQYF. In nucleotides, the CDR3 is TGCAGTGCTAGAGTTCTGCAAGAGACCCAGTACTTC.